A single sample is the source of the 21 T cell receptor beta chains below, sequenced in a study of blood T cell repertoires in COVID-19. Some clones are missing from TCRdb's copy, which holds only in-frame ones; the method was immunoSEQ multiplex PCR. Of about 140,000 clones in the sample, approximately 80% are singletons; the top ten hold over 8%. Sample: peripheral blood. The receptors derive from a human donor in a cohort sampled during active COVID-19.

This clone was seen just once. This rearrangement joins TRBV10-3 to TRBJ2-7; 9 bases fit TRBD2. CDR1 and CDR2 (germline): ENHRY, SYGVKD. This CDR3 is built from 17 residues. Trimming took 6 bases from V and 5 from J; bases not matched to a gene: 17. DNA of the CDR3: TGTGCCATCAGCGAAGTTCTGGGGGTAGCGGGAGTACACGAGCAGTACTTC. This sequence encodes CAISEVLGVAGVHEQYF.

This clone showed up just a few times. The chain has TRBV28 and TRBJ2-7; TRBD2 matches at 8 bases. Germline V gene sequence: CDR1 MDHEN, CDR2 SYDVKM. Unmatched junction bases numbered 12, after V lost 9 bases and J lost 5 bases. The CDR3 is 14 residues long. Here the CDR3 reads CASGEAGVQDEQYF. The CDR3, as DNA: TGTGCCAGTGGAGAAGCGGGAGTTCAGGACGAGCAGTACTTC.

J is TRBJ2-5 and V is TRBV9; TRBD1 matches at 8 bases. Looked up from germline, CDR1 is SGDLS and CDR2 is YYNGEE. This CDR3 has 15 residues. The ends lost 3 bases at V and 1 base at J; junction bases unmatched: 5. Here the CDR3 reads CASSGSRGLQETQYF. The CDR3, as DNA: TGTGCCAGCAGCGGCAGCAGGGGGCTCCAAGAGACCCAGTACTTC.

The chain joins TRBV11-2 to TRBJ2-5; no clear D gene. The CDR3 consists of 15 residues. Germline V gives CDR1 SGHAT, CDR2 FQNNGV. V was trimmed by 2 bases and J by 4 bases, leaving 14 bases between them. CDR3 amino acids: CASSLLSGSRETQYF. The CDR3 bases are TGTGCCAGCAGCTTACTCAGTGGCTCAAGAGAGACCCAGTACTTC. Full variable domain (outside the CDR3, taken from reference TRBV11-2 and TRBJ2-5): EAGVAQSPRYKIIEKRQSVAFWCNPISGHATLYWYQQILGQGPKLLIQFQNNGVVDDSQLPKDRFSAERLKGVDSTLKIQPAKLEDSAVYLCASSLLSGSRETQYFGPGTRLLVL.

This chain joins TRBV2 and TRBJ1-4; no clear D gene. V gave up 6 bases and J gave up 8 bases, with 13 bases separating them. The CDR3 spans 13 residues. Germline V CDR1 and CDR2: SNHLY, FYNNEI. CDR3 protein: CASRGSGGEKLFF. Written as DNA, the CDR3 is TGTGCCAGCAGAGGGAGTGGTGGCGAAAAACTGTTTTTT.

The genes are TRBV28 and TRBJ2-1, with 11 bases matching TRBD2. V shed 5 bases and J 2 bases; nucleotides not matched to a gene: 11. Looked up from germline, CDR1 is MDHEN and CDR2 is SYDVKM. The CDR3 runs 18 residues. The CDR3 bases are TGTGCCAGCAGTCAGTATACCCTAGCGGGAGGTACCTACAATGAGCAGTTCTTC. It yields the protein CASSQYTLAGGTYNEQFF.

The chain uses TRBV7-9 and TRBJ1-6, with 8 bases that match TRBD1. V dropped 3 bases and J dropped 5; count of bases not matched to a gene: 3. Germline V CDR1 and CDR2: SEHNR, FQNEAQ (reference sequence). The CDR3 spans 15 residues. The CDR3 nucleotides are TGTGCCAGCAGCTTTGGACAGGGCAATAATTCACCCCTCCACTTT. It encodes CASSFGQGNNSPLHF. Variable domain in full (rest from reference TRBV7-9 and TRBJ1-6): DTGVSQNPRHKITKRGQNVTFRCDPISEHNRLYWYRQTLGQGPEFLTYFQNEAQLEKSRLLSDRFSAERPKGSFSTLEIQRTEQGDSAMYLCASSFGQGNNSPLHFGNGTRLTVT.

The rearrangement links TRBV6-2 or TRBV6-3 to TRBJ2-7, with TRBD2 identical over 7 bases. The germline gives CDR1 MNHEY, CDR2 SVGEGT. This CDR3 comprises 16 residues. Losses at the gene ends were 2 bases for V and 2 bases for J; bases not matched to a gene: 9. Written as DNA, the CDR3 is TGTGCCAGCAGTTACCCGAGCGGGGCTTATCCCTACGAGCAGTACTTC. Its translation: CASSYPSGAYPYEQYF.

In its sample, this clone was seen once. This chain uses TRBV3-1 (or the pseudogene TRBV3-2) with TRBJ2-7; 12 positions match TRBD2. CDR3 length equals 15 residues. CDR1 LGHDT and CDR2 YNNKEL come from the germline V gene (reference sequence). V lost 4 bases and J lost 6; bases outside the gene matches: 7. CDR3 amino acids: CASSRGLAGLPEQYF. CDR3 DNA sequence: TGTGCCAGCAGCCGAGGACTAGCGGGATTACCCGAGCAGTACTTC.

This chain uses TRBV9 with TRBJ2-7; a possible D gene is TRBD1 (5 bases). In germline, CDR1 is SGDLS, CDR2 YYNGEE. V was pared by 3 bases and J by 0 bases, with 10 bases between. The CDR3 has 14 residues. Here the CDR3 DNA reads TGTGCCAGCAGCGGTAGAAGGGGCTCCTACGAGCAGTACTTC. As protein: CASSGRRGSYEQYF. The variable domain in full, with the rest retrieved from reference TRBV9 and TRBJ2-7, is DSGVTQTPKHLITATGQRVTLRCSPRSGDLSVYWYQQSLDQGLQFLIQYYNGEERAKGNILERFSAQQFPDLHSELNLSSLELGDSALYFCASSGRRGSYEQYFGPGTRLTVT.

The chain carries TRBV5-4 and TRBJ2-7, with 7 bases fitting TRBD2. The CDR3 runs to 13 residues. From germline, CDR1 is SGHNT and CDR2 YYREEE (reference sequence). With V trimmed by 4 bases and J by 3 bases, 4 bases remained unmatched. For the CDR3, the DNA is TGTGCCAGCAGCATCCGGGGGGACTACGAGCAGTACTTC. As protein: CASSIRGDYEQYF. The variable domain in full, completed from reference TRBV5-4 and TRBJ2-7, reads ETGVTQSPTHLIKTRGQQVTLRCSSQSGHNTVSWYQQALGQGPQFIFQYYREEENGRGNFPPRFSGLQFPNYSSELNVNALELDDSALYLCASSIRGDYEQYFGPGTRLTVT.

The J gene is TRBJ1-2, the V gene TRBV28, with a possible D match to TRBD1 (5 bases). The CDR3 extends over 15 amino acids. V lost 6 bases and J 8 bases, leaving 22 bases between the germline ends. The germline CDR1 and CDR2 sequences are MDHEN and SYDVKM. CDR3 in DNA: TGTGCCAGCAGATCCTCGGGACTGATACTTAGGGGCTACACCTTC. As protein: CASRSSGLILRGYTF.

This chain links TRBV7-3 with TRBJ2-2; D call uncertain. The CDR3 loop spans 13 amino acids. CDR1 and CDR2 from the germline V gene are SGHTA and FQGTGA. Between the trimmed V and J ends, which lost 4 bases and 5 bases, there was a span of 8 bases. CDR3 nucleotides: TGTGCCAGCAGCTCGCTAGGAACCGGGGAGCTGTTTTTT. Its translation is CASSSLGTGELFF.

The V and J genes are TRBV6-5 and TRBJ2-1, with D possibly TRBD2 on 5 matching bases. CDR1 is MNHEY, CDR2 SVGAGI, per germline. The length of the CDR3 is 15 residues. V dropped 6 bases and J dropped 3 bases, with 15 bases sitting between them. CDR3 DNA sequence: TGTGCCAGCAGAACGGGATTCCTAAGCTACAATGAGCAGTTCTTC. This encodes CASRTGFLSYNEQFF.

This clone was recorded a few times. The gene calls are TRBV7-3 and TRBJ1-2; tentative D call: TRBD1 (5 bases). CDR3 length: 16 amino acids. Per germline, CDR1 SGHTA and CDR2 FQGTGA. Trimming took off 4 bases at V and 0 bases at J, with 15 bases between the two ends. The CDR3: CASSSDMIKANYGYTF. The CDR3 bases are TGTGCCAGCAGCTCGGACATGATAAAAGCTAACTATGGCTACACCTTC.

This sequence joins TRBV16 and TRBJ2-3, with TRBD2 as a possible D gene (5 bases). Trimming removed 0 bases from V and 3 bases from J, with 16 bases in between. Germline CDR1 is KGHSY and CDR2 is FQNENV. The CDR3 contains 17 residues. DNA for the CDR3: TGTGCCAGCAGCCAATCAGTAAGTCTAGCAGCAACAGATACGCAGTATTTT. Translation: CASSQSVSLAATDTQYF. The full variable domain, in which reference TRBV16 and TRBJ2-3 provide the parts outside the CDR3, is GEEVAQTPKHLVRGEGQKAKLYCAPIKGHSYVFWYQQVLKNEFKFLISFQNENVFDETGMPKERFSAKCLPNSPCSLEIQATKLEDSAVYFCASSQSVSLAATDTQYFGPGTRLTVL.

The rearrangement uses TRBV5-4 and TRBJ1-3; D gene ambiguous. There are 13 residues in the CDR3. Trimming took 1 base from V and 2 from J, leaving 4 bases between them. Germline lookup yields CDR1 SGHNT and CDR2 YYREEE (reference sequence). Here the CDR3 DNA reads TGTGCCAGCAGCTTGTTCACTGGAAACACCATATATTTT. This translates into CASSLFTGNTIYF.

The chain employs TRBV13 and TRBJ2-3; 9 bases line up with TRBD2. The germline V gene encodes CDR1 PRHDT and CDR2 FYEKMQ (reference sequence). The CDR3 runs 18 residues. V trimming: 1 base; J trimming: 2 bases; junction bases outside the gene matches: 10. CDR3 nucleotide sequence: TGTGCCAGCAGCTTAGTATCCAGGACTAGCGACATCACAGATACGCAGTATTTT. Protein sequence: CASSLVSRTSDITDTQYF.

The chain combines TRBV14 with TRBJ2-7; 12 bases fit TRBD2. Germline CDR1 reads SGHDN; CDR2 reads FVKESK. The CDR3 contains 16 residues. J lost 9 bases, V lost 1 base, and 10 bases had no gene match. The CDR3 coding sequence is TGTGCCAGCAGCCAAGCCCCCGGACTAGCGGGGACCGGGCAGTACTTC. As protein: CASSQAPGLAGTGQYF.

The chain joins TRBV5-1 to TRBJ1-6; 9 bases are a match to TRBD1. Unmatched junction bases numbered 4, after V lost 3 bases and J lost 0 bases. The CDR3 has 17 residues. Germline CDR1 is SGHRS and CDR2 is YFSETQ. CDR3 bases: TGCGCCAGCAGCTGGACAGGGGATAGCTCCTATAATTCACCCCTCCACTTT. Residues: CASSWTGDSSYNSPLHF.

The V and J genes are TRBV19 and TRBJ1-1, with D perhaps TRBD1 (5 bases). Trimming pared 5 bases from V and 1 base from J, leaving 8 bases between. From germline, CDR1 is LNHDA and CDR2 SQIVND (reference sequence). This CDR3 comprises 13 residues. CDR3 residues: CASSWQGNTEAFF. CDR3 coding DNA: TGTGCCAGTAGTTGGCAGGGGAACACTGAAGCTTTCTTT.